These 17 T cell receptor beta chains were all obtained from the same sample, sequenced in a study of OX40 agonist ivuxolimab in advanced cancers. This table comes from immunoSEQ multiplex PCR, and its TCRdb copy is limited to in-frame clones, with some not included. The data hold about 59,000 clones, with 80% to 85% observed a single time. Material: CD4+ or CD8+ T cells sorted from blood, obtained in a trial of the OX40 agonist ivuxolimab. The receptors here all came from an adult with an advanced solid tumor such as melanoma, head and neck, liver or kidney cancer.

The J gene is TRBJ1-1, the V gene TRBV29-1; D call uncertain. V was shortened by 4 bases and J by 7 bases, with 19 bases between the two germline ends. There are 14 residues in the CDR3. Germline lookup yields CDR1 SQVTM and CDR2 ANQGSEA. CDR3 sequence (DNA): TGCAGCGTTGTTGGGGAATTTGGACCTCTTGAAGCTTTCTTT. This codes for CSVVGEFGPLEAFF.

This chain joins TRBV12-2 and TRBJ1-1; the D segment call TRBD1 is taken from the table without a DNA check. TRBV12-2 is termed a pseudogene. This CDR3 has 16 residues. CDR3 protein: CASRSAGTELNTEAFF. The CDR3 DNA is TGTGCAAGTCGCTCCGCGGGGACAGAACTGAACACTGAAGCTTTCTTT.

The J gene is TRBJ2-5, the V gene TRBV9; 7 bases match TRBD2. Germline V gives CDR1 SGDLS, CDR2 YYNGEE. The CDR3 totals 14 residues. The J segment lost 4 bases and the V segment lost 0 bases, leaving 3 bases of the junction unmatched. The CDR3 region is CASSVGGGGETQYF. CDR3 bases: TGTGCCAGCAGCGTAGGAGGCGGGGGAGAGACCCAGTACTTC.

V is TRBV7-9 and J is TRBJ1-1, with D maybe TRBD1 (5 bases). The CDR3 loop spans 17 amino acids. Germline V lookup: CDR1 SEHNR, CDR2 FQNEAQ (reference sequence). Trimming removed 1 base from V and 6 bases from J, with 21 bases in between. Here the CDR3 DNA reads TGTGCCAGCAGCTTAGTCATGGGACGGACTAATAGCCCTGAAGCTTTCTTT. Its translation: CASSLVMGRTNSPEAFF.

The V gene is TRBV4-2, the J gene TRBJ1-2, with 7 bases identical to TRBD1. CDR1 and CDR2 from the germline V gene are LGHNA and YNFKEQ. Trimming took 1 base from V and 4 from J; bases not matched to a gene: 6. CDR3 length: 15 residues. The CDR3 DNA reads as TGTGCCAGCAGCCAAGCCGACAGGGACGTCTATGGCTACACCTTC. As protein: CASSQADRDVYGYTF.

Only a few counts were recorded for this clone. The sample holds other DNA sequences that translate to the same CDR3. This rearrangement joins TRBV27 to TRBJ1-3; no clear D gene. Germline V gene data show CDR1 as MNHEY and CDR2 as SMNVEV (reference sequence). V dropped 4 bases and J dropped 0 bases, with 4 bases sitting between them. This CDR3 region has 13 residues. This CDR3 reads CASSSDSGNTIYF. DNA of the CDR3: TGTGCCAGCAGTTCTGACTCTGGAAACACCATATATTTT.

In its sample, this clone was seen once. The chain combines TRBV2 with TRBJ2-1; D possibly corresponds to TRBD1 (5 bases). Looked up from germline, CDR1 is SNHLY and CDR2 is FYNNEI. The CDR3 loop spans 13 amino acids. V lost 6 bases, J lost 10 bases, and 16 bases lay in between. CDR3 amino acids: CASSLIGVREQFF. The CDR3, as DNA: TGTGCCAGCAGCCTAATAGGGGTACGGGAGCAGTTCTTC.

The chain has TRBV6-1 and TRBJ2-7; no definite D call. CDR3 size: 11 residues. Germline loops: CDR1 MNHNS, CDR2 SASEGT. V dropped 10 bases and J dropped 4 bases, with 11 bases sitting between them. The CDR3 protein is CATLRSYEQYF. The CDR3 nucleotides are TGTGCCACCCTCCGCAGTTACGAGCAGTACTTC.

The chain couples TRBV7-9 to TRBJ2-1, with 10 bases fitting TRBD2. The germline gives CDR1 SEHNR, CDR2 FQNEAQ (reference sequence). The CDR3 has 16 amino acids. Trimming took 7 bases from V and 9 from J; bases not matched to a gene: 15. This CDR3 is CASISGASGGLGEQFF. The CDR3 DNA follows: TGTGCCAGCATCTCGGGGGCTAGCGGGGGATTGGGTGAGCAGTTCTTC.

V usage is TRBV19 and J usage is TRBJ1-1; 8 bases map to TRBD1. This CDR3 is 16 amino acids long. Looked up from germline, CDR1 is LNHDA and CDR2 is SQIVND (reference sequence). Trimming cost V 3 bases and J 5 bases; bases outside gene matches: 11. The CDR3 spells CASSMPRGTGGTEAFF. The CDR3 bases are TGTGCCAGTAGTATGCCTAGGGGGACAGGAGGAACTGAAGCTTTCTTT. The variable domain in full, with the rest retrieved from reference TRBV19 and TRBJ1-1, is DGGITQSPKYLFRKEGQNVTLSCEQNLNHDAMYWYRQDPGQGLRLIYYSQIVNDFQKGDIAEGYSVSREKKESFPLTVTSAQKNPTAFYLCASSMPRGTGGTEAFFGQGTRLTVV.

The V gene is TRBV4-1, the J gene TRBJ1-1; D gene uncertain. The CDR3 spans 13 residues. Germline loops: CDR1 MGHRA, CDR2 YSYEKL. V lost 4 bases to trimming and J lost 3 bases, with 9 bases between them. The CDR3 loop reads CASSRLPDTEAFF. In DNA form, the CDR3 reads TGCGCCAGCAGCCGGCTCCCGGACACTGAAGCTTTCTTT.

V usage is TRBV19 and J usage is TRBJ2-7, with a weak D call TRBD1 (5 bases). This CDR3 is 14 amino acids long. Trimming stripped 3 bases from V and 3 bases from J, with 12 bases between. Germline CDR1 reads LNHDA; CDR2 reads SQIVND (reference sequence). CDR3 loop: CASSMGRRGYEQYF. The CDR3 DNA sequence: TGTGCCAGTAGTATGGGCCGTAGGGGCTACGAGCAGTACTTC.

The J gene is TRBJ1-2, the V gene TRBV30; D ambiguous. CDR1 and CDR2 (germline): GTSNPN, SVGIG (reference sequence). The CDR3 has 12 residues. V lost 3 bases, J lost 4 bases, and 9 bases lay in between. CDR3 in amino acids: CAWSATSYGYTF. The DNA of the CDR3 is TGTGCCTGGAGCGCGACCTCCTATGGCTACACCTTC.

This chain links TRBV5-4 with TRBJ2-7, with D maybe TRBD2 (5 bases). V lost 0 bases and J 3 bases, leaving 19 bases between the germline ends. Per the germline V gene, CDR1 is SGHNT and CDR2 is YYREEE (reference sequence). The CDR3 extends over 17 amino acids. CDR3 sequence reads: CASSLGTLSGSVYEQYF. The CDR3 DNA follows: TGTGCCAGCAGCTTGGGGACGCTTTCGGGGAGTGTCTACGAGCAGTACTTC.

This chain links TRBV5-4 with TRBJ2-1; TRBD1 agrees at 9 bases. The CDR3 totals 15 residues. Germline-derived CDR1 and CDR2 are SGHNT and YYREEE (reference sequence). The V and J ends lost 4 bases and 1 base, in that order; junction bases with no gene match: 3. The CDR3 DNA reads as TGTGCCAGCAGCGTAGGACAGGGGTCCTACAATGAGCAGTTCTTC. Its protein is CASSVGQGSYNEQFF.

In the case of this clone: The same CDR3 can be traced to other DNA sequences in this sample. V usage is TRBV5-1 and J usage is TRBJ2-5, with 11 bases lining up with TRBD1. Germline CDR1 reads SGHRS; CDR2 reads YFSETQ. V was clipped by 0 bases and J by 5 bases; unmatched bases: 3. The CDR3 runs 15 residues. The chain's CDR3 is CASSLAGTGGETQYF. CDR3 in DNA: TGCGCCAGCAGCTTGGCTGGGACAGGGGGGGAGACCCAGTACTTC.

The V and J genes are TRBV19 and TRBJ2-5, with D possibly being TRBD2 (5 bases). CDR1 is LNHDA, CDR2 SQIVND, per germline (reference sequence). This CDR3 region has 14 residues. Between the trimmed V and J ends, which lost 1 base and 5 bases, there was a span of 11 bases. The CDR3 sequence: CASSIARDTETQYF. The CDR3 region has the DNA TGTGCCAGTAGTATAGCGAGGGATACGGAGACCCAGTACTTC. Drawing the rest from reference TRBV19 and TRBJ2-5, the complete variable domain is DGGITQSPKYLFRKEGQNVTLSCEQNLNHDAMYWYRQDPGQGLRLIYYSQIVNDFQKGDIAEGYSVSREKKESFPLTVTSAQKNPTAFYLCASSIARDTETQYFGPGTRLLVL.